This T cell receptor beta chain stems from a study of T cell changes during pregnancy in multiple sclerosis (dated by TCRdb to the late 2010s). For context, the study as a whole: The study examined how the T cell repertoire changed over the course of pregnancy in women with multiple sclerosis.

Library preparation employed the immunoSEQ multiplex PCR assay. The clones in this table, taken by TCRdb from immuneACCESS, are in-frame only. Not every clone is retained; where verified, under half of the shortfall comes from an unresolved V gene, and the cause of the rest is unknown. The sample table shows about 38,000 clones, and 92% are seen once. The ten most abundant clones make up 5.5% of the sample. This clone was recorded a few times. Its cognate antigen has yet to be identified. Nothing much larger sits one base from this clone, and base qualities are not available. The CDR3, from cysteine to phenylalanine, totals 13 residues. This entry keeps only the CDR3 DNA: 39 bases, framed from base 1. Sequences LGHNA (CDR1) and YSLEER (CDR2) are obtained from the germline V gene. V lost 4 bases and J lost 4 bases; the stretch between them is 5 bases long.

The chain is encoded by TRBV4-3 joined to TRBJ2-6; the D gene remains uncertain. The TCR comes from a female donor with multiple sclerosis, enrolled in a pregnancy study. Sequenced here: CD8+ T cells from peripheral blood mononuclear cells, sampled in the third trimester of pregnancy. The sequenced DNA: TGCGCCAGCAGCCCATCCGGGGCCAACGTCCTGACTTTC. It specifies CASSPSGANVLTF.